This is a list of T cell receptor beta chains from one sample in a study of cytomegalovirus exposure and HLA in healthy donors. Libraries were prepared by immunoSEQ multiplex PCR; TCRdb keeps only in-frame clonotypes and omits some of them. This sample has 150,000 to 200,000 clones; 60% to 80% occur once, and the top ten carry roughly 1.5%. The sequenced sample was PBMCs. Every receptor here comes from a woman aged 25 to 45 in good health and CMV-seronegative. CDR3s include the opening cysteine and the closing phenylalanine or tryptophan. The order of the fields is D gene, clone size, V gene, J gene, CDR3 DNA, CDR3 protein. D genes are given only for firm matches. Expanded clones are given a class, and other clones once, few, many or no size at all.

D gene: TRBD1; clone size: NA; V gene: TRBV7-9; J gene: TRBJ1-3; CDR3 DNA: TGTGCCAGCAGCGTGCTTGGGACAGGGCCAAGTGGAAACACCATATATTTT; CDR3 protein: CASSVLGTGPSGNTIYF
D gene: TRBD2; clone size: NA; V gene: TRBV5-4; J gene: TRBJ2-1; CDR3 DNA: TGTGCCAGCAGCTTGGGACTAGCGGGGGCGTACAATGAGCAGTTCTTC; CDR3 protein: CASSLGLAGAYNEQFF
D gene: TRBD2; clone size: once; V gene: TRBV6-4; J gene: TRBJ2-7; CDR3 DNA: TGTGCCAGCAGTGACTCCGGGACTAGCGGGGGGCCCCCCCCAAAAAGGGAGCAGTACTTC; CDR3 protein: CASSDSGTSGGPPPKREQYF
D gene: NA; clone size: once; V gene: TRBV19; J gene: TRBJ1-2; CDR3 DNA: TGTGCCAGTAGCCACCGGGACACTTTGTATGGCTACACCTTC; CDR3 protein: CASSHRDTLYGYTF
D gene: TRBD1; clone size: NA; V gene: TRBV2; J gene: TRBJ2-7; CDR3 DNA: TGTGCCAGCAGGTGGGACAGGGCTACCTACGAGCAGTACTTC; CDR3 protein: CASRWDRATYEQYF
D gene: NA; clone size: NA; V gene: TRBV6-5; J gene: TRBJ2-5; CDR3 DNA: TGTGCCAGCAGCCCCGGGTCCGAGACCCAGTACTTC; CDR3 protein: CASSPGSETQYF
D gene: TRBD1; clone size: NA; V gene: TRBV5-1; J gene: TRBJ2-4; CDR3 DNA: TGCGCCAGCAGCGCGGGACAGGGATGGGACATTCAGTACTTC; CDR3 protein: CASSAGQGWDIQYF
D gene: NA; clone size: NA; V gene: TRBV5-4; J gene: TRBJ1-6; CDR3 DNA: TGTGCCAGCAGCTTGGGTGACAGGTGGAATTCACCCCTCCACTTT; CDR3 protein: CASSLGDRWNSPLHF
D gene: NA; clone size: few; V gene: TRBV29-1; J gene: TRBJ1-3; CDR3 DNA: TGCAGCGTGAGGGCTGGGTCCAACTCTGGAAACACCATATATTTT; CDR3 protein: CSVRAGSNSGNTIYF
D gene: TRBD1; clone size: NA; V gene: TRBV7-6; J gene: TRBJ2-2; CDR3 DNA: TGTGCCAGCAGCCCCTGGACAGGGAGACTCTCTACCGGGGAGCTGTTTTTT; CDR3 protein: CASSPWTGRLSTGELFF
D gene: NA; clone size: NA; V gene: TRBV5-1; J gene: TRBJ1-1; CDR3 DNA: TGCGCCAGCATGAGGGATTACAACACTGAAGCTTTCTTT; CDR3 protein: CASMRDYNTEAFF
D gene: TRBD2; clone size: NA; V gene: TRBV5-1; J gene: TRBJ2-5; CDR3 DNA: TGCGCCAGCAGCCGTCGGACTAGTCCGGAAGAGACCCAGTACTTC; CDR3 protein: CASSRRTSPEETQYF
D gene: NA; clone size: NA; V gene: TRBV6-5; J gene: TRBJ1-1; CDR3 DNA: TGTGCCAGCAGTGCAGGGGTGAGGACTGAAGCTTTCTTT; CDR3 protein: CASSAGVRTEAFF
D gene: TRBD2; clone size: NA; V gene: TRBV15; J gene: TRBJ2-2; CDR3 DNA: TGTGCCACCAGCGAACCGGGGGGTGGGGACACCGGGGAGCTGTTTTTT; CDR3 protein: CATSEPGGGDTGELFF
D gene: NA; clone size: NA; V gene: TRBV7-2; J gene: TRBJ2-7; CDR3 DNA: TGTGCCAGCAGCTTAGCCCTAGCCCAAGGGTACGAGCAGTACTTC; CDR3 protein: CASSLALAQGYEQYF
D gene: NA; clone size: NA; V gene: TRBV19; J gene: TRBJ2-1; CDR3 DNA: TGTGCCAGTAGTATACAGGACACCTACAATGAGCAGTTCTTC; CDR3 protein: CASSIQDTYNEQFF
D gene: TRBD1; clone size: NA; V gene: TRBV18; J gene: TRBJ1-1; CDR3 DNA: TGTGCCAGCTCACCTGGTCGACAGGGGCTAAGGGGGAACACTGAAGCTTTCTTT; CDR3 protein: CASSPGRQGLRGNTEAFF
D gene: TRBD2; clone size: NA; V gene: TRBV6-5; J gene: TRBJ2-1; CDR3 DNA: TGTGCCAGCAGTTCCCGACTAGCGGGGGCCTACAATGAGCAGTTCTTC; CDR3 protein: CASSSRLAGAYNEQFF
D gene: NA; clone size: NA; V gene: TRBV11-1; J gene: TRBJ2-1; CDR3 DNA: TGTGCCAGCAGCTTTCGGACTGAAAATGAGCAGTTCTTC; CDR3 protein: CASSFRTENEQFF
D gene: TRBD1; clone size: NA; V gene: TRBV7-9; J gene: TRBJ1-1; CDR3 DNA: TGTGCCAGCAGCATGGACAGGGGGCGCGGGGGAGCTGAAGCTTTCTTT; CDR3 protein: CASSMDRGRGGAEAFF
D gene: NA; clone size: NA; V gene: TRBV14; J gene: TRBJ2-7; CDR3 DNA: TGTGCCAGCAGCCAAGAGCAGGGGATCGAGCAGTACTTC; CDR3 protein: CASSQEQGIEQYF
D gene: NA; clone size: NA; V gene: TRBV11-2; J gene: TRBJ1-6; CDR3 DNA: TGTGCCAGCAGCGACAAGGGAGTCTATAATTCACCCCTCCACTTT; CDR3 protein: CASSDKGVYNSPLHF
D gene: NA; clone size: NA; V gene: TRBV30; J gene: TRBJ1-1; CDR3 DNA: TGTGCCTGGAGGAGGGTACGGCCAGAAGCTTTCTTT; CDR3 protein: CAWRRVRPEAFF
D gene: NA; clone size: NA; V gene: TRBV6-1; J gene: TRBJ1-5; CDR3 DNA: TGTGCCAGCAGTCTGAGGCCCCAGCCCCAGCATTTT; CDR3 protein: CASSLRPQPQHF
D gene: TRBD1; clone size: NA; V gene: TRBV9; J gene: TRBJ2-2; CDR3 DNA: TGTGCCAGCAGCGTAGCTCCTGGACAGGGTGGAAACACCGGGGAGCTGTTTTTT; CDR3 protein: CASSVAPGQGGNTGELFF
D gene: TRBD1; clone size: NA; V gene: TRBV10-2; J gene: TRBJ2-2; CDR3 DNA: TGCGCCAGCAGTGAGTACGGAGGTCTCCCAGGGGGCACCGGGGAGCTGTTTTTT; CDR3 protein: CASSEYGGLPGGTGELFF
D gene: NA; clone size: NA; V gene: TRBV7-9; J gene: TRBJ1-6; CDR3 DNA: TGTGCCAGCAGCTTCGTTGGCAGGGCTTGGACCCTCCACTTT; CDR3 protein: CASSFVGRAWTLHF
D gene: NA; clone size: NA; V gene: TRBV4-2; J gene: TRBJ1-3; CDR3 DNA: TGTGCCAGCAGCCAAGATCGTAGCTCTGGAAACACCATATATTTT; CDR3 protein: CASSQDRSSGNTIYF
D gene: NA; clone size: NA; V gene: TRBV2; J gene: TRBJ1-1; CDR3 DNA: TGTGCCAGCAGTGACCAGGGGACGAACACTGAAGCTTTCTTT; CDR3 protein: CASSDQGTNTEAFF
D gene: TRBD1; clone size: NA; V gene: TRBV7-9; J gene: TRBJ2-3; CDR3 DNA: TGTGCCAGCAGCTTAGCGGGACAGGGAGAGGATACAGATACGCAGTATTTT; CDR3 protein: CASSLAGQGEDTDTQYF
D gene: NA; clone size: few; V gene: TRBV30; J gene: TRBJ1-3; CDR3 DNA: TGTGCCTGGGGGCAACTTTCTGGAAACACCATATATTTT; CDR3 protein: CAWGQLSGNTIYF